This TCR beta chain comes out of a study of blood T cell repertoires in COVID-19. At the level of the study: The samples span acute and convalescent COVID-19 from the United States, Italy and Spain.

This clone occurred once. Produced via immunoSEQ multiplex PCR; TCRdb's table is partial and in-frame only. The table shows approximately 100,000 clones, with 91% occurring only once. The V gene's germline CDR1 is MNHEY and CDR2 SVGAGI. V was pared by 6 bases and J by 8 bases, with 11 bases between. This CDR3 has 11 amino acids. The V and J genes are TRBV6-5 and TRBJ2-7, with D unclear. The receptor comes from a human donor in a cohort sampled during active COVID-19. The sequencing input was peripheral blood. The chain's CDR3 is CASRAQQQQYF. CDR3 bases: TGTGCCAGCAGGGCCCAACAGCAGCAGTACTTC.